Listed here are 2 T cell receptor beta chains from one sample, sequenced in a study of OX40 agonist ivuxolimab in advanced cancers. Data came from immunoSEQ multiplex PCR; TCRdb stores just in-frame clones and leaves some out. The sample has nearly 80,000 clones, 80% to 95% seen once. The sequences come from CD4+ or CD8+ T cells sorted from blood, collected in a trial of the OX40 agonist ivuxolimab. The receptors originated from an adult with an advanced solid tumor such as melanoma, head and neck, liver or kidney cancer.

The chain joins TRBV6-1 to TRBJ2-7; TRBD2 agrees at 12 bases. Germline V gives CDR1 MNHNS, CDR2 SASEGT. There are 13 residues in the CDR3. V was clipped by 11 bases and J by 4 bases; unmatched bases: 6. CDR3 DNA sequence: TGTGCCGCCAGGACTAGCGGGATATACGAGCAGTACTTC. Amino acid sequence: CAARTSGIYEQYF.

The chain uses TRBV6-5 and TRBJ2-7; either TRBD1 or TRBD2 may supply D (5 bases each). V lost 6 bases to trimming and J lost 4 bases, with 13 bases between them. Germline CDR1 is MNHEY and CDR2 is SVGAGI. The CDR3 contains 13 residues. The CDR3 region is CASRDTSFYEQYF. CDR3 bases: TGTGCCAGCAGGGACACTAGTTTTTACGAGCAGTACTTC.